The present entry profiles one TCR beta chain with its context. Its target is not known. The sample comes from a study of T cells after yellow fever vaccination. Synthesis of TCR cDNA relied on 5'RACE template switching, which attached a universal primer site and UMIs. TCRdb itself ran the 5' RACE reads through MiXCR, one entry per CDR3 protein. The sample consists of 250,000 to 300,000 distinct CDR3 sequences, 7.5% to 9.5% of them appearing once. Study results and caveats: Across the CD4 and CD8 compartments, a small share of clonotypes was present in both. The study found a weaker secondary response that peaked faster, day 5 versus 15. Clones from primary vaccination mostly reappeared after the booster (around 97% CD4, approximately 91% CD8).

Source: CD4+ T cells sorted from PBMCs, taken 5 days after the yellow fever booster vaccination. The receptor comes from a man between 18 and 35 years old who received the YFV17D yellow fever vaccine.

The CDR3: CASSLPRTGANTGELFF. CDR3 coding DNA: TGCGCCAGCAGCTTACCTCGGACAGGGGCGAACACCGGGGAGCTGTTTTTT. The rearrangement joins TRBV5-1 to TRBJ2-2, with 9 positions matching TRBD1. V shed 2 bases, J shed 0 bases, and the junction held 5 bases outside the gene matches. From germline, CDR1 is SGHRS and CDR2 YFSETQ. The CDR3 is 17 amino acids.